These 10 T cell receptor beta chains originate from one sample sequenced in a study of CD4 T cells in relation to SARS-CoV-2 and coronaviruses. Unexposed donor CD4+ T cells date from 2011-2018, before the COVID-19 pandemic. Isolation of CD4+ T cells took place after less than twelve days in culture. TCRdb's copy holds only in-frame clones and misses some; the assay was immunoSEQ multiplex PCR. The table includes about 12,000 clones, 70% to 80% detected once. Antigen specificity for these receptors is unknown. The specimen was CD4+ T cells from PBMCs, cultured in vitro. All receptors derive from a human donor in good health.

The chain couples TRBV7-2 to TRBJ1-6; D gene unclear. This CDR3 has 16 residues. Germline lookup yields CDR1 SGHTA and CDR2 FQGNSA. The V end lost 5 bases, the J end lost 9 bases, and 20 bases lay between the germline ends. The CDR3 DNA reads TGTGCCAGCAGCCCCCCGGCGGCAGGCCCGGGTTCACCCCTCCACTTT. It yields the protein CASSPPAAGPGSPLHF.

The chain carries TRBV7-2 and TRBJ1-5; 9 positions match TRBD1. Germline V lookup: CDR1 SGHTA, CDR2 FQGNSA. The CDR3 runs to 14 residues. The junction had 4 bases not matched to a gene; V was cut back by 5 bases and J by 5 bases. CDR3 in DNA: TGTGCCAGCAGCCGGGGACAGGGCTATCAGCCCCAGCATTTT. Amino acids: CASSRGQGYQPQHF. Filled out from reference TRBV7-2 and TRBJ1-5, the complete variable domain reads GAGVSQSPSNKVTEKGKDVELRCDPISGHTALYWYRQSLGQGLEFLIYFQGNSAPDKSGLPSDRFSAERTGGSVSTLTIQRTQQEDSAVYLCASSRGQGYQPQHFGDGTRLSIL.

The J gene is TRBJ1-1, the V gene TRBV7-2, with a possible D match to TRBD1 (6 bases). Germline V gives CDR1 SGHTA, CDR2 FQGNSA. V was trimmed by 1 base and J by 1 base, leaving 16 bases between them. The length of the CDR3 is 17 residues. This CDR3 is CASSLGLPGHKNTEAFF. The CDR3 DNA reads TGTGCCAGCAGCTTAGGGTTACCGGGACATAAGAACACTGAAGCTTTCTTT.

The V gene is TRBV13, the J gene TRBJ2-3; 9 bases match TRBD1. With V trimmed by 4 bases and J by 1 base, 6 bases remained unmatched. Per germline, CDR1 PRHDT and CDR2 FYEKMQ (reference sequence). The CDR3 spans 16 residues. CDR3: CASSYGTGPRTDTQYF. The CDR3 DNA reads TGTGCCAGCAGCTATGGGACAGGGCCACGCACAGATACGCAGTATTTT. The full variable domain, its missing parts supplied by reference TRBV13 and TRBJ2-3, is AAGVIQSPRHLIKEKRETATLKCYPIPRHDTVYWYQQGPGQDPQFLISFYEKMQSDKGSIPDRFSAQQFSDYHSELNMSSLELGDSALYFCASSYGTGPRTDTQYFGPGTRLTVL.

The chain uses TRBV3-1 (or the pseudogene TRBV3-2) and TRBJ1-4; D call uncertain. The CDR3 runs to 13 residues. The germline V and J ends were trimmed by 1 base and 8 bases, with 8 bases remaining between them. Germline V gives CDR1 LGHDT, CDR2 YNNKEL (reference sequence). The CDR3 DNA reads as TGTGCCAGCAGCCAAGCCTTGGACGAAAAACTGTTTTTT. It translates to CASSQALDEKLFF.

Comment on this clone: This specimen includes other DNA sequences encoding the same CDR3. This rearrangement joins TRBV19 to TRBJ1-1, with D unclear. Trimming stripped 2 bases from V and 2 bases from J, with 6 bases between. Germline assignment: CDR1 LNHDA and CDR2 SQIVND (reference sequence). The CDR3 is made up of 13 amino acids. The CDR3: CASSISRNTEAFF. DNA for the CDR3: TGTGCCAGTAGTATATCTAGAAACACTGAAGCTTTCTTT.

This clone was detected once. The chain recombines TRBV12-2 with TRBJ2-3; the table's D call, TRBD2, was not checked against the DNA. TRBV12-2 is a known pseudogene. This CDR3 is 15 amino acids long. CDR3 DNA sequence: TGTGCAAGTCGCTCTTTAGCGGGCAGCACAGATACGCAGTATTTT. It translates to CASRSLAGSTDTQYF.

This sequence joins TRBV6-2 or TRBV6-3 and TRBJ2-3, with a tentative D call TRBD2 (6 bases). CDR3 length: 15 amino acids. Trimming stripped 6 bases from V and 2 bases from J, with 15 bases between. Per germline, CDR1 MNHEY and CDR2 SVGEGT. Here the CDR3 reads CASSDSGVNTDTQYF. CDR3 nucleotide sequence: TGTGCCAGCAGCGACTCGGGGGTAAACACAGATACGCAGTATTTT.

The rearrangement joins TRBV7-2 to TRBJ1-5, with D perhaps matching TRBD1 (5 bases). Trimming pared 1 base from V and 7 bases from J, leaving 14 bases between. The CDR3 has 15 residues. Germline assignment: CDR1 SGHTA and CDR2 FQGNSA. The CDR3 spells CASSLEAGNRQPQHF. The DNA for the CDR3 is TGTGCCAGCAGCTTAGAAGCAGGGAACAGACAGCCCCAGCATTTT.

The genes are TRBV7-2 and TRBJ1-1; D possibly corresponds to TRBD1 (6 bases). This CDR3 is 13 amino acids long. Germline V gene lookup returns CDR1 SGHTA and CDR2 FQGNSA. The V end was cut by 3 bases, the J end by 11 bases, with 16 bases between. CDR3 DNA sequence: TGTGCCAGCAGCTTCAGGGGACTCCCCGAGGCTTTCTTT. Protein: CASSFRGLPEAFF.